This T cell receptor beta chain was identified during a study of T cells in Graves' hyperthyroidism and ophthalmopathy. Findings and caveats of the study: Ophthalmopathy prediction by the model preceded onset by a median 6.5 months.

Exclusions: uncontrolled infection, other autoimmune disease, pregnancy, lactation. V gave up 6 bases and J gave up 1 base; unmatched junction bases: 5. This CDR3 is 14 amino acids long. This clonotype appeared a few times. Its cognate antigen is unknown. TCR beta CDR3 region amplification was performed from RNA transcripts. HTBI primers were the set used in a first-round RT-PCR of the TCR CDR3. TCRdb recomputed calls from the multiplex PCR reads with MiXCR, one row per CDR3 protein. This sample has a few hundred thousand distinct CDR3 sequences, with less than 25% found just once. The source is a man younger than 35 with Graves' hyperthyroidism. Sequencing was performed on blood. This chain connects TRBV12-3 or TRBV12-4 to TRBJ1-2; 7 bases line up with TRBD1. The CDR3 spells CASRPGTDNYGYTF. Written as DNA, the CDR3 is TGTGCCAGCAGACCCGGGACAGATAACTATGGCTACACCTTC.